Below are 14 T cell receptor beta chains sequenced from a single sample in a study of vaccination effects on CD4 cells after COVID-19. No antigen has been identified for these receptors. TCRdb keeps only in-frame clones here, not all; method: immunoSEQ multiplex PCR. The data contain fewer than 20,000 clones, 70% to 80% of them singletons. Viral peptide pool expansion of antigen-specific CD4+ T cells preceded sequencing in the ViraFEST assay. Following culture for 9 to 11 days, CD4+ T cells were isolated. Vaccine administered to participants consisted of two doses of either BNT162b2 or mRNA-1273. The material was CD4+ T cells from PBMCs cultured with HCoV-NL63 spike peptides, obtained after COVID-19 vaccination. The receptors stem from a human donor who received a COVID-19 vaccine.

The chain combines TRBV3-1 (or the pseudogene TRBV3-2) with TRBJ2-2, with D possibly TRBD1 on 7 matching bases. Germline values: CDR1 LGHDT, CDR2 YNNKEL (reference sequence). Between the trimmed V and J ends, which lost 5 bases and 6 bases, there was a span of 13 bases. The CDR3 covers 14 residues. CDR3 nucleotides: TGTGCCAGCAGCGGGCAGGGGGGCGCCGGGGAGCTGTTTTTT. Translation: CASSGQGGAGELFF.

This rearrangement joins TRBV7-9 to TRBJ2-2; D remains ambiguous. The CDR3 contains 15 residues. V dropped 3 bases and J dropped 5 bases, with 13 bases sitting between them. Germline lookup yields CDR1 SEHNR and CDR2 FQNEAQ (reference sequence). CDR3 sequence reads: CASSLILVATGELFF. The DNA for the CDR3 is TGTGCCAGCAGCTTGATCTTAGTAGCAACCGGGGAGCTGTTTTTT.

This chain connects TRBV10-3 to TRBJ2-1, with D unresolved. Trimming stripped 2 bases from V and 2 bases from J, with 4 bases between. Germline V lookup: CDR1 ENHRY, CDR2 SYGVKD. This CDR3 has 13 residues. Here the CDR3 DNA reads TGTGCCATCAGTGAGGGGACCTACAATGAGCAGTTCTTC. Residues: CAISEGTYNEQFF.

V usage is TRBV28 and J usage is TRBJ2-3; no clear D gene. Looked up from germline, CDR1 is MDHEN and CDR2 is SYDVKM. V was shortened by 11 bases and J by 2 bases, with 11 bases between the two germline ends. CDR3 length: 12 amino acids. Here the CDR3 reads CAASQITDTQYF. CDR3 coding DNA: TGTGCCGCGAGCCAGATCACAGATACGCAGTATTTT.

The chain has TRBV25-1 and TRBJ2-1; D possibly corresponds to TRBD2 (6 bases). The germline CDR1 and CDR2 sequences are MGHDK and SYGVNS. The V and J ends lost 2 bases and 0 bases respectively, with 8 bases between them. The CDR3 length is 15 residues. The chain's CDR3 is CASSETGGSYNEQFF. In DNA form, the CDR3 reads TGTGCCAGCAGTGAAACCGGGGGCTCCTACAATGAGCAGTTCTTC.

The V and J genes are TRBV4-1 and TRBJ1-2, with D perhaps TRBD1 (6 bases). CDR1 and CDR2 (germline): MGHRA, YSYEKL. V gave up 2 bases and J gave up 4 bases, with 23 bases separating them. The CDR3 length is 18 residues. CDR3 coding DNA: TGCGCCAGCAGCCAAACAGGGACGGGTGGAAGAAGGTTCTATGGCTACACCTTC. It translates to CASSQTGTGGRRFYGYTF.

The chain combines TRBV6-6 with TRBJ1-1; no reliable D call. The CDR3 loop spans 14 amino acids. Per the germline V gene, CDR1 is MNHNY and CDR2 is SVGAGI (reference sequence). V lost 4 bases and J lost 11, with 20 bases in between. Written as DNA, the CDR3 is TGTGCCAGCAGTTCCTTTATTTCCCCCCTTGGCGCTTTCTTT. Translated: CASSSFISPLGAFF.

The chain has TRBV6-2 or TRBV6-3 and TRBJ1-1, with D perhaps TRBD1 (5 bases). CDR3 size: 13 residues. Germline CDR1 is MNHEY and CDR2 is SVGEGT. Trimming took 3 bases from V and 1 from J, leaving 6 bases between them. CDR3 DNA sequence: TGTGCCAGCAGTTATAGGGGGAACACTGAAGCTTTCTTT. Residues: CASSYRGNTEAFF.

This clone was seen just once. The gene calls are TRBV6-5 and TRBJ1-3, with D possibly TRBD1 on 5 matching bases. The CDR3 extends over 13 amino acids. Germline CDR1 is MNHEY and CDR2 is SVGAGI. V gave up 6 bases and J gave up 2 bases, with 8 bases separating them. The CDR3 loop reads CASSQGPGNTIYF. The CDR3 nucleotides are TGTGCCAGCAGCCAGGGACCTGGAAACACCATATATTTT.

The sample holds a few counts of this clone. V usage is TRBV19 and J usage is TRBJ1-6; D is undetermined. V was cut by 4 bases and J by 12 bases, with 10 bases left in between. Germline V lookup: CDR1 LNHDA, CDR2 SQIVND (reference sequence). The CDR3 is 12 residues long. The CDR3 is CASSTQSKPLHF. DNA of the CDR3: TGTGCCAGTAGTACTCAATCAAAACCCCTCCACTTT. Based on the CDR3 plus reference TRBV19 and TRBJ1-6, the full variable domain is DGGITQSPKYLFRKEGQNVTLSCEQNLNHDAMYWYRQDPGQGLRLIYYSQIVNDFQKGDIAEGYSVSREKKESFPLTVTSAQKNPTAFYLCASSTQSKPLHFGNGTRLTVT.

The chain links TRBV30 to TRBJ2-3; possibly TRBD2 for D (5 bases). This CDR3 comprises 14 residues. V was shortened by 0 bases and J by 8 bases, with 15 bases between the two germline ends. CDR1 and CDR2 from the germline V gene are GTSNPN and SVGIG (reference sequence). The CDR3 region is CAWSVRGVLSTQYF. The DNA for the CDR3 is TGTGCCTGGAGTGTACGGGGTGTATTAAGTACGCAGTATTTT.

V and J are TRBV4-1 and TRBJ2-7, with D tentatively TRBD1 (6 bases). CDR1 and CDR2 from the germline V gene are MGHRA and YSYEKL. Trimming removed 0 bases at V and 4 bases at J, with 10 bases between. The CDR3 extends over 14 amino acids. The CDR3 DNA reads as TGCGCCAGCAGCCAAGACACCCAGGGGTACGAGCAGTACTTC. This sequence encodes CASSQDTQGYEQYF.

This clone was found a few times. CDR3 region: CASSPGEERTYGYTF. CDR3 DNA: TGTGCCAGCAGCCCGGGGGAGGAGCGAACCTATGGCTACACCTTC. The chain employs TRBV5-4 and TRBJ1-2, with D tentatively TRBD1 (5 bases). V lost 4 bases and J lost 4, with 17 bases in between. Germline V gene lookup returns CDR1 SGHNT and CDR2 YYREEE (reference sequence). The CDR3 is 15 amino acids.

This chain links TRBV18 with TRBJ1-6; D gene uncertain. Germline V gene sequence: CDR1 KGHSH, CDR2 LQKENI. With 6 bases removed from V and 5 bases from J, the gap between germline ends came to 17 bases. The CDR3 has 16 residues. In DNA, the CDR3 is TGTGCCAGCTCCCCCCGGACCCTGATGAATAATTCACCCCTCCACTTT. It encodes CASSPRTLMNNSPLHF.